This TCR beta chain was captured by sequencing in a study of radiation and T cells in renal cell carcinoma. Study observations and caveats: Baseline intratumoral clonotype presence is unknown without pretreatment biopsies. Top tumor clonotypes rose in blood 2 weeks post-radiation, then contracted.

The data were produced by immunoSEQ multiplex PCR, yet TCRdb's version contains in-frame clones alone and is incomplete. This table has roughly 28,000 clones, over 75% appearing once. With regard to this clone: Its cognate antigen is unknown.

Time point given: blood 2 weeks post-SBRT. Regarding treatment: 15 Gy SBRT to primary tumor, nephrectomy 4 weeks later. Blood was sampled at baseline, 2 weeks and 4 weeks after SBRT. The patient's renal cell carcinoma had clear cell pathology. The ends were cut back, 6 bases at V and 5 bases at J, with 10 bases in the middle. The CDR3 extends over 11 amino acids. The germline V gene has CDR1 DFQATT and CDR2 SNEGSKA (reference sequence). This clonotype was obtained from a man between 60 and 75 years old with renal cell carcinoma. The chain couples TRBV20-1 to TRBJ2-5, with D possibly TRBD2 on 5 matching bases. The source was blood, collected from a patient whose treatment included radiotherapy and nephrectomy. Here the CDR3 DNA reads TGCAGTGCCGGGATCCGCGAGACCCAGTACTTC. Its protein is CSAGIRETQYF.